This T cell receptor (beta chain) was captured in a study of T cells in Graves' hyperthyroidism and ophthalmopathy. This clonotype was recorded at least ten times. Its antigen is unidentified. Study-wide findings and caveats: Most thyroid clonotypes with frequency above 0.001 were detected in blood. A 13 V-J signature model discriminated ophthalmopathy versus stable hyperthyroidism.

The authors deemed Graves' hyperthyroidism stable absent ophthalmopathy progression within 18 months. Regions amplified from RNA transcripts were the TCR beta CDR3 regions. When the TCR CDR3 underwent first-round RT-PCR, the HTBI primer set was used. TCRdb recomputed calls from the multiplex PCR reads with MiXCR, one row per CDR3 protein. Among around 110,000 distinct CDR3 sequences, 15% to 20% were seen once, and the ten largest hold about 45%. Germline V CDR1 and CDR2: MNHNS, SASEGT. Trimming took 4 bases from V and 6 from J, leaving 13 bases between them. The CDR3 totals 15 residues. This chain joins TRBV6-1 and TRBJ1-6, with D possibly being TRBD1 (5 bases). The source of this sequence is a woman aged 45-65 years with Graves' hyperthyroidism. The specimen was blood. The CDR3 DNA follows: TGTGCCAGCAGTGGACAGCCGGGAGGTAATTCACCCCTCCACTTT. It yields the protein CASSGQPGGNSPLHF.